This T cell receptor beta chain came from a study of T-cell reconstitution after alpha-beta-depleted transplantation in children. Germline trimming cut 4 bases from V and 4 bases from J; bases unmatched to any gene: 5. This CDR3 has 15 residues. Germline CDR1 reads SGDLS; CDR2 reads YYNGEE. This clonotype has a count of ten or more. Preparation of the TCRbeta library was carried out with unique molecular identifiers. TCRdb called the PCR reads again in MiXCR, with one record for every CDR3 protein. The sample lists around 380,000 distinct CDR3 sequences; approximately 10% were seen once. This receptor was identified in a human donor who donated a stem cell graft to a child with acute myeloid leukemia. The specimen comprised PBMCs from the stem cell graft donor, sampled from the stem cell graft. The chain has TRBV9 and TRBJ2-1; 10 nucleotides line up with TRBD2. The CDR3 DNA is TGTGCCAGCAGCCTCGGACTAGCGGAGTACAATGAGCAGTTCTTC. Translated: CASSLGLAEYNEQFF.